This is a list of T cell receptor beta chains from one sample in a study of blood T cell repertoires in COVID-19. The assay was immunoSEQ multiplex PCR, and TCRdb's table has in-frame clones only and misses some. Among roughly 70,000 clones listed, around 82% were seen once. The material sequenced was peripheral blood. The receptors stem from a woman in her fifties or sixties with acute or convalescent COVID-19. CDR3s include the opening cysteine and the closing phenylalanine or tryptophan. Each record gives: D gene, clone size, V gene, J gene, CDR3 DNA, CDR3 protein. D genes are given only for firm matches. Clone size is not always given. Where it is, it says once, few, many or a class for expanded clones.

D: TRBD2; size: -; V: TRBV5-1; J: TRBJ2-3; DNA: TGCGCCAGCAGCACGCAGCGGGGAAGTACAGATACGCAGTATTTT; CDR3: CASSTQRGSTDTQYF
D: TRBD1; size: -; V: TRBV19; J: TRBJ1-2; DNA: TGTGCCAGTAGTCCGACAGGGTCCTATGGCTACACCTTC; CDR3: CASSPTGSYGYTF
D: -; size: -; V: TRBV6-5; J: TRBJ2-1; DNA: TGTGCCAGCAGCCCATACAATGAGCAGTTCTTC; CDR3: CASSPYNEQFF
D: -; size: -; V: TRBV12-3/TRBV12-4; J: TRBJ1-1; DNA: TGTGCCAGCAGCCCCCGGTTAAACACTGAAGCTTTCTTT; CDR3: CASSPRLNTEAFF
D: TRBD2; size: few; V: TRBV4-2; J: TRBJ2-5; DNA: TGTGCCAGCAGCCAAGACCAGGAGCGGGGGGGCCGGGAGACCCAGTACTTC; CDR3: CASSQDQERGGRETQYF
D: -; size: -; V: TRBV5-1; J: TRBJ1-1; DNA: TGCGCCAGCAGCTTGTTAGGAGGAGGGAACACTGAAGCTTTCTTT; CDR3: CASSLLGGGNTEAFF
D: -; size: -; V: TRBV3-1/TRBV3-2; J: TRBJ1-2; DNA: TGTGCCAGCAGCCAAGAAAACGGCAGACTTAACTATGGCTACACCTTC; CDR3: CASSQENGRLNYGYTF
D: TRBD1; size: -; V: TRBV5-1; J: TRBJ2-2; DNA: TGCGCCAGCAGCTCGGGACAGGGAGGGGCCGGGGAGCTGTTTTTT; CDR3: CASSSGQGGAGELFF
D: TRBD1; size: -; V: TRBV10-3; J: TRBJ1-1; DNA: TGTGCCATCAGTGCCTACCGGGACAGGGGGCATAGAGCGGTAGCTTTCTTT; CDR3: CAISAYRDRGHRAVAFF
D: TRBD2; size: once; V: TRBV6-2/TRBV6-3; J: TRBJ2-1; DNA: TGTGCCAGCAGTTACCCGGGGGGGCACAATGAGCAGTTCTTC; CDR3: CASSYPGGHNEQFF
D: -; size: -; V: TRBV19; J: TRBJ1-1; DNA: TGTGCCAGTCGGGACATAATGAACACTGAAGCTTTCTTT; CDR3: CASRDIMNTEAFF
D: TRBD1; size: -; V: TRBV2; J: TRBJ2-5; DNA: TGTGCCAGCAGTGGATCGACAGGGGCAGAGACCCAGTACTTC; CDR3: CASSGSTGAETQYF
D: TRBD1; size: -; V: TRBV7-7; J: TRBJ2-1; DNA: TGTGCCAGCAGCCCGGACAGGGGCAATGAGCAGTTCTTC; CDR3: CASSPDRGNEQFF
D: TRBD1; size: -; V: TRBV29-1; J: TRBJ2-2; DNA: TGCAGCGTAACGACAGGGGGCACCGGGGAGCTGTTTTTT; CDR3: CSVTTGGTGELFF
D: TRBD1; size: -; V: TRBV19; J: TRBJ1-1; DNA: TGTGCCAGTAGGCCCACATGGACAGGGGGAGGAACTGAAGCTTTCTTT; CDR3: CASRPTWTGGGTEAFF
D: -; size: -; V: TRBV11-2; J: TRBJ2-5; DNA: TGTGCCAGCAGCTTAGTTTTCGGGTACCAAGAGACCCAGTACTTC; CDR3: CASSLVFGYQETQYF
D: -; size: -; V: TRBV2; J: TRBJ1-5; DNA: TGTGCCAGCAGGGCCCCGGGGGTTAGAAATCAGCCCCAGCATTTT; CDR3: CASRAPGVRNQPQHF
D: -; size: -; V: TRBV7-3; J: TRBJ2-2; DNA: TGTGCCAGCAGCTTAGGTCTAGCGAACACCGGGGAGCTGTTTTTT; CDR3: CASSLGLANTGELFF
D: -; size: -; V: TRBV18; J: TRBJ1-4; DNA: TGTGCCAGCTCGGGAGTGAGGGCGTTTAATGAAAAACTGTTTTTT; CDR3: CASSGVRAFNEKLFF
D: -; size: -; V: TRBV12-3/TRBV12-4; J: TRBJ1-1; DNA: TGTGCCAGCAGTGAGATAAACACTGAAGCTTTCTTT; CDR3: CASSEINTEAFF
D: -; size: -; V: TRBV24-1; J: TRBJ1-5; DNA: TGTGCCACCCAGGATTTTGGCAATCAGCCCCAGCATTTT; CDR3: CATQDFGNQPQHF
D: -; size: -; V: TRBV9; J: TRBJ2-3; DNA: TGTGCCAGCAGCGTAGGATCTAGTTCAGATACGCAGTATTTT; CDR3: CASSVGSSSDTQYF
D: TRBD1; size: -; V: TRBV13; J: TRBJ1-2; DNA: TGTGCCAGCAGCTTAGGGCAGGGGGTAGATTCCTATGGCTACACCTTC; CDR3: CASSLGQGVDSYGYTF
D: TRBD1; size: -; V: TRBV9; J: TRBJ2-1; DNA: TGTGCCAGCAGCGCCCCGACAGGGATGCGCTCCTACAATGAGCAGTTCTTC; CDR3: CASSAPTGMRSYNEQFF
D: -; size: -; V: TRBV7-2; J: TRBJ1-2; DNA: TGTGCCAGCAGCCCCAAGAGGGGCTACACCTTC; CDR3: CASSPKRGYTF
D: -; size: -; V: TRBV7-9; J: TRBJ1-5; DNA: TGTGCCAGCAGTCCGCTGGGGGGGCAGGGGAATCAGCCCCAGCATTTT; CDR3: CASSPLGGQGNQPQHF
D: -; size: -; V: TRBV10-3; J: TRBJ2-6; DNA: TGTGCCATCAGTGCGGACAGTGGACCCTCTGGGGCCAACGTCCTGACTTTC; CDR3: CAISADSGPSGANVLTF
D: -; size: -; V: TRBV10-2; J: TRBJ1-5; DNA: TGCGCCAGCAGTGGGACAGATTACAATCAGCCCCAGCATTTT; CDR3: CASSGTDYNQPQHF
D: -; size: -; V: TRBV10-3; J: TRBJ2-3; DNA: TGTGCCAGCCGTCTTAGGCAGGATGGCACAGATACGCAGTATTTT; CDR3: CASRLRQDGTDTQYF
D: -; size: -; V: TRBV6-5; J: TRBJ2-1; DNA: TGTGCCAGCTGGAATAGGAGAAATAACAATGAGCAGTTCTTC; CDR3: CASWNRRNNNEQFF
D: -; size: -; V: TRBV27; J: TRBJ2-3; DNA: TGTGCCAGCAGTTTTCGGAGACTGGATACGCAGTATTTT; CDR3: CASSFRRLDTQYF
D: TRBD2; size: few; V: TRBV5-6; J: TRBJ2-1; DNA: TGTGCCAGCAGCTTGGGACTAGCGGGGTTTAATGAGCAGTTCTTC; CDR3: CASSLGLAGFNEQFF
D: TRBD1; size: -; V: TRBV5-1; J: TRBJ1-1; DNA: TGCGCCAGCCGATCCGGGACAGGGGGAAGGAGGACTGAAGCTTTCTTT; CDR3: CASRSGTGGRRTEAFF
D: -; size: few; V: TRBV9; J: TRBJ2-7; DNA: TGTGCCAGCAGCGCAGGCCCAGGGTCAACCTACGAGCAGTACTTC; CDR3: CASSAGPGSTYEQYF
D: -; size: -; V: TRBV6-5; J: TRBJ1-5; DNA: TGTGCCAGCAGTAACGAAAGGGGTTCTCAGCCCCAGCATTTT; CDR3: CASSNERGSQPQHF
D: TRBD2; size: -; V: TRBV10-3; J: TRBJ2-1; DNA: TGTGCCATCAGTGAGTCAGTAGCGGGGGGGCCTTACAATGAGCAGTTCTTC; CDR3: CAISESVAGGPYNEQFF
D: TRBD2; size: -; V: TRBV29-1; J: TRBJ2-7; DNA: TGCAGCGTTGTTGAGACTAGCGGCTCCTACGAGCAGTACTTC; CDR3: CSVVETSGSYEQYF
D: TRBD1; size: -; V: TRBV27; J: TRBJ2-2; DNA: TGTGCCAGCAGTCCGGACAGGGGGTCTAACGGGGAGCTGTTTTTT; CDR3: CASSPDRGSNGELFF
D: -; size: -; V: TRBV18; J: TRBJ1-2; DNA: TGTGCCAGCTCACCACCAGGACAGTCCCTCTATGGCTACACCTTC; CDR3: CASSPPGQSLYGYTF
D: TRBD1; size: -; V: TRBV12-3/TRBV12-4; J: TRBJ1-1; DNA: TGTGCCAGCAATACAGGGGCCACTGAAGCTTTCTTT; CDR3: CASNTGATEAFF
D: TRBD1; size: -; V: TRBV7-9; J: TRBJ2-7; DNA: TGTGCCGGCGGGGACAGGACCTACGAGCAGTACTTC; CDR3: CAGGDRTYEQYF
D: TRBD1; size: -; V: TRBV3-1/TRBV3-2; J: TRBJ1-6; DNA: TGTGCCAGCAGCCAACCAACAGGGGCCAGCTTTAATTCACCCCTCCACTTT; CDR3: CASSQPTGASFNSPLHF
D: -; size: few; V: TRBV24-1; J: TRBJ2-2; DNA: TGTGCCACCAGTGGCGCAGGCACCGGGGAGCTGTTTTTT; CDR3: CATSGAGTGELFF
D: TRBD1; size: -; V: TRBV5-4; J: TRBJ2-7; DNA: TGTGCCAGCAGCCCGTCGGGACAGGGTCCCTACGAGCAGTACTTC; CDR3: CASSPSGQGPYEQYF
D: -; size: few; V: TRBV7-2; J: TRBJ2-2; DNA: TGTGCCAGCAGTCCCGCGGAAACCGGGGAGCTGTTTTTT; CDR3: CASSPAETGELFF
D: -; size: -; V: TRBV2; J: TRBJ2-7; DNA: TGTGCCAGCAGTGAAGGGGGCCCCTACGAGCAGTACTTC; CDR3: CASSEGGPYEQYF
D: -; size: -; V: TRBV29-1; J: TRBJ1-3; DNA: TGCAGCGTTCGGGAAGGAAACACCATATATTTT; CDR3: CSVREGNTIYF
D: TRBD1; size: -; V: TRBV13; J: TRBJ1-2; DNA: TGTGCCAGCAGCTTGCAGGGGGCTGTAAGGGGCTACACCTTC; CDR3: CASSLQGAVRGYTF
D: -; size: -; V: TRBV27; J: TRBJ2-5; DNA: TGTGCCAGCAGTTTCACAGACCAAGAGACCCAGTACTTC; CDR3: CASSFTDQETQYF
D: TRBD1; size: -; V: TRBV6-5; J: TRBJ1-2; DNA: TGTGCCAGCAGTCGGACAGGGGGCGGCTATGGCTACACCTTC; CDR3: CASSRTGGGYGYTF
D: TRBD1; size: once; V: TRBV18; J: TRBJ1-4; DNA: TGTGCCAGCTCAGTGGGGACAGCCGCAACTAATGAAAAACTGTTTTTT; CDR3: CASSVGTAATNEKLFF
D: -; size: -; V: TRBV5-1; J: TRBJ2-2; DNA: TGCGCCAGCAGCCCCCTCCCAGGGGTGAACACCGGGGAGCTGTTTTTT; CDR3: CASSPLPGVNTGELFF
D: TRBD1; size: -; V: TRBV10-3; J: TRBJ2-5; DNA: TGTGCCATTGGGACAGGTTGGGTGGGCCAAGAGACCCAGTACTTC; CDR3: CAIGTGWVGQETQYF
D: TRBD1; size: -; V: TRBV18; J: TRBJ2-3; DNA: TGTGCCAGCTCACCTGCCACCGGGACAGGGACTAGCACAGATACGCAGTATTTT; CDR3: CASSPATGTGTSTDTQYF
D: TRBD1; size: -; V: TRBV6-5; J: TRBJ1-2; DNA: TGTGCCGTACAGGGGTCTGGAGGCTACACCTTC; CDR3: CAVQGSGGYTF